One T cell receptor beta chain is described in this entry. This entry belongs to a study of molecular identifiers for immune sequencing clone quantification. TCRdb used MiXCR to reprocess the PCR reads, holding one entry per CDR3 protein. Of approximately 97,000 distinct CDR3 sequences listed, about 35% are singletons. The germline V gene has CDR1 SGHTA and CDR2 FQGNSA. Trimming took off 4 bases at V and 8 bases at J, with 14 bases between the two ends. The CDR3 has 14 amino acids. This TCR came from a human donor in good health. Some libraries in this study had Jurkat cell RNA spiked in. The chain combines TRBV7-2 with TRBJ1-4, with a tentative D call TRBD1 (6 bases). Sequencing was carried out using naive CD8+ T cells from blood, with Jurkat cell RNA spiked in. Noted subset: FACS-sorted CD8+CD4-CCR7+CD45RA+ naive T cells. CDR3 sequence (DNA): TGTGCCAGCAGCTCCACAGGGAGTGGGGAAAAACTGTTTTTT. Translation gives CASSSTGSGEKLFF.